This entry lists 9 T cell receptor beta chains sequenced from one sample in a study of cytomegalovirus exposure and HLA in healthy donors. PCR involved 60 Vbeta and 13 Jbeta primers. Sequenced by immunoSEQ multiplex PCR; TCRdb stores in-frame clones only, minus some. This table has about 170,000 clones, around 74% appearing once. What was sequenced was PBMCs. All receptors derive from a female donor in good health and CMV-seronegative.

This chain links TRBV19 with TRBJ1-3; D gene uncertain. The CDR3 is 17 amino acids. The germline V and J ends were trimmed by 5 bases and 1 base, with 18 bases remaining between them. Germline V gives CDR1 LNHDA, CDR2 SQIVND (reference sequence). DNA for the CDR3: TGTGCCAGTAGTTCCCAGACCATACCGGGATCTGGAAACACCATATATTTT. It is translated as CASSSQTIPGSGNTIYF.

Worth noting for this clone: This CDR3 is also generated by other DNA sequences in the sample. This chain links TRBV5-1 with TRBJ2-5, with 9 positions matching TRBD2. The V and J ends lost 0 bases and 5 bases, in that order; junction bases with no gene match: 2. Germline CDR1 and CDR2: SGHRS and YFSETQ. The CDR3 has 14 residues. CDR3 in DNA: TGCGCCAGCAGCTTGGTAGCGGGAGAGGAGACCCAGTACTTC. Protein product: CASSLVAGEETQYF.

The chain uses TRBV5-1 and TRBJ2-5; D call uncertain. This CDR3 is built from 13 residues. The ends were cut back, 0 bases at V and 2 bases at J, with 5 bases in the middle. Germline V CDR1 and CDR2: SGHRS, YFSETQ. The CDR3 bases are TGCGCCAGCAGCTTGGCCCCGCAAGAGACCCAGTACTTC. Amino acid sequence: CASSLAPQETQYF. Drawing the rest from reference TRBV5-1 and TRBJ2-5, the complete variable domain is KAGVTQTPRYLIKTRGQQVTLSCSPISGHRSVSWYQQTPGQGLQFLFEYFSETQRNKGNFPGRFSGRQFSNSRSEMNVSTLELGDSALYLCASSLAPQETQYFGPGTRLLVL.

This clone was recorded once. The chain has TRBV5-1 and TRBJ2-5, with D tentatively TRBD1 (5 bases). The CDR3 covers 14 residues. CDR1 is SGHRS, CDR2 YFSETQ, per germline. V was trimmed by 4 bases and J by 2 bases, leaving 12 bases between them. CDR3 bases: TGCGCCAGCAGCCCAACAGGATTTCAAGAGACCCAGTACTTC. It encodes CASSPTGFQETQYF.

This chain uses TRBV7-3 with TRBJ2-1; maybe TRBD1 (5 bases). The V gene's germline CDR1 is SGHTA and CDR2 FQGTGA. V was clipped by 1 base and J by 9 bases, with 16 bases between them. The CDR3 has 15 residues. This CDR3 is CASSLIPQGSGEQFF. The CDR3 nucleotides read TGTGCCAGCAGCTTAATTCCCCAGGGTTCCGGTGAGCAGTTCTTC.

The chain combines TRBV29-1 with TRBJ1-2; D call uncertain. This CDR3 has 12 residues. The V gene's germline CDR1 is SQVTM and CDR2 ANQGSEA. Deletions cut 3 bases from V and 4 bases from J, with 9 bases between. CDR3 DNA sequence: TGCAGCGTTGACGAGTCCCTCTATGGCTACACCTTC. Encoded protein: CSVDESLYGYTF.

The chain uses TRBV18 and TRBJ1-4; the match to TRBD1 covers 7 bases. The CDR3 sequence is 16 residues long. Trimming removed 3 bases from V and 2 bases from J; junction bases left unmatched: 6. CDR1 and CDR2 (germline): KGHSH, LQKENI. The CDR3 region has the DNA TGTGCCAGCTCACCGAACCCAGGGGGGACTAATGAAAAACTGTTTTTT. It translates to CASSPNPGGTNEKLFF.

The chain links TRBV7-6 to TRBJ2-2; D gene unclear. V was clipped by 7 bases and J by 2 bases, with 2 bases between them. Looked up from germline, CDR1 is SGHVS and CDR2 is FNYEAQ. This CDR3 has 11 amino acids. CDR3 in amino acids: CASTNTGELFF. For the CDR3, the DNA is TGTGCCAGCACTAACACCGGGGAGCTGTTTTTT.

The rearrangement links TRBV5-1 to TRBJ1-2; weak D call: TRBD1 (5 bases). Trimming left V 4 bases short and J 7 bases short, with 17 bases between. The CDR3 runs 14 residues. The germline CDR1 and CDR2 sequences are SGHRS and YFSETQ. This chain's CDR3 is CASSPGPGVGGYTF. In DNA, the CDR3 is TGCGCCAGCAGCCCGGGACCGGGAGTGGGTGGCTACACCTTC. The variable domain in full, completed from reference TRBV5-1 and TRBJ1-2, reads KAGVTQTPRYLIKTRGQQVTLSCSPISGHRSVSWYQQTPGQGLQFLFEYFSETQRNKGNFPGRFSGRQFSNSRSEMNVSTLELGDSALYLCASSPGPGVGGYTFGSGTRLTVV.